This is a list of T cell receptor beta chains from one sample in a study of T cell responses to AZD1222 COVID-19 vaccine. Some clones are missing from TCRdb's copy, which holds only in-frame ones; the method was immunoSEQ multiplex PCR. The sample yields approximately 160,000 clones, around 89% seen once. The specimen comprised peripheral blood, sampled on day 0 of AZD1222 vaccination. The receptors come from an adult in good health. The CDR3 runs from the conserved cysteine through the conserved F or W. The order of the fields is J gene, clone size, D gene, V gene, CDR3 protein, CDR3 DNA. The D gene is left open where the match is weak. Clone size, where shown, is once, few, many, or a class for clones that have expanded.

>TRBJ1-1|.|TRBD1|TRBV30
CAWSVQGATEAFF
TGTGCCTGGAGTGTCCAGGGGGCCACTGAAGCTTTCTTT
>TRBJ1-1|.|.|TRBV6-1
CASSEGFAGWTEAFF
TGTGCCAGCAGTGAAGGTTTTGCGGGTTGGACTGAAGCTTTCTTT
>TRBJ2-1|once|.|TRBV29-1
CSVISGTSYSYNEQFF
TGCAGCGTCATCTCGGGGACTTCCTACTCCTACAATGAGCAGTTCTTC
>TRBJ1-5|.|TRBD1|TRBV7-2
CASSFTGGNQPQHF
TGTGCCAGCAGCTTTACAGGGGGCAATCAGCCCCAGCATTTT
>TRBJ2-5|.|TRBD2|TRBV24-1
CATSDSLAEGETQYF
TGTGCCACCAGTGATTCACTAGCGGAGGGGGAGACCCAGTACTTC
>TRBJ1-5|.|.|TRBV6-2/TRBV6-3
CASSYSTGPLNFPYQPQHF
TGTGCCAGCAGTTACTCGACGGGTCCTCTAAATTTCCCGTATCAGCCCCAGCATTTT
>TRBJ1-4|.|TRBD1|TRBV30
CAWRGQGFTPNEKLFF
TGTGCCTGGAGGGGACAGGGCTTTACACCTAATGAAAAACTGTTTTTT
>TRBJ2-7|.|.|TRBV5-1
CASSRGRGYEQYF
TGCGCCAGCTCCCGGGGAAGGGGATACGAGCAGTACTTC
>TRBJ1-2|.|.|TRBV27
CASTPQSGANYGYTF
TGTGCCAGCACCCCTCAGTCGGGAGCTAACTATGGCTACACCTTC
>TRBJ1-1|.|TRBD1|TRBV4-3
CASSPGTGGADTEAFF
TGCGCCAGCAGCCCAGGGACAGGGGGCGCGGACACTGAAGCTTTCTTT
>TRBJ2-1|.|TRBD1|TRBV5-6
CASSPTGPNEQFF
TGTGCCAGCAGCCCGACAGGGCCCAATGAGCAGTTCTTC
>TRBJ1-3|.|.|TRBV19
CASDSRGSGNTIYF
TGTGCCAGCGACAGTAGGGGCTCTGGAAACACCATATATTTT
>TRBJ2-7|once|TRBD2|TRBV3-1/TRBV3-2
CASSQIPGGEEQYF
TGTGCCAGCAGCCAAATTCCGGGGGGTGAAGAGCAGTACTTC
>TRBJ2-3|.|TRBD2|TRBV7-9
CASRDSGSPTDTQYF
TGTGCCAGCAGGGATAGCGGGAGCCCCACAGATACGCAGTATTTT
>TRBJ2-3|once|.|TRBV6-5
CASILGGPGTDTQYF
TGTGCCAGCATTCTAGGGGGGCCTGGCACAGATACGCAGTATTTT
>TRBJ2-7|.|TRBD1|TRBV11-3
CASSPRDRVGRYEQYF
TGTGCCAGCAGCCCCCGGGACAGGGTAGGACGATACGAGCAGTACTTC
>TRBJ1-2|.|.|TRBV9
CASSVGWVRGDGYTF
TGTGCCAGCAGCGTAGGCTGGGTGCGGGGAGATGGCTACACCTTC
>TRBJ2-1|.|TRBD2|TRBV2
CASSEARLAGSEQFF
TGTGCCAGCAGTGAGGCTAGGCTAGCGGGAAGTGAGCAGTTCTTC
>TRBJ2-3|.|TRBD2|TRBV27
CASTHSWREGRLGTDTQYF
TGTGCCAGCACCCACTCCTGGCGGGAGGGCCGATTGGGCACAGATACGCAGTATTTT
>TRBJ2-2|.|.|TRBV28
CASSWSGELFF
TGTGCCAGCAGTTGGTCCGGGGAGCTGTTTTTT
>TRBJ2-7|.|TRBD2|TRBV30
CAWIRPGLAEEQYF
TGTGCCTGGATTCGGCCGGGACTAGCGGAAGAGCAGTACTTC
>TRBJ1-4|.|.|TRBV3-1/TRBV3-2
CASSPSVRGEKLFF
TGTGCCAGCAGCCCCAGTGTGCGAGGGGAAAAACTGTTTTTT
>TRBJ2-7|.|.|TRBV27
CASSLGLRSYEQYF
TGTGCCAGCAGTTTAGGGTTACGCTCCTACGAGCAGTACTTC
>TRBJ1-1|.|TRBD1|TRBV5-4
CASRSQGAGTEAFF
TGTGCCAGCAGATCACAGGGGGCAGGGACTGAAGCTTTCTTT
>TRBJ2-5|.|TRBD2|TRBV28
CASSPPGAGGPQETQYF
TGTGCCAGCAGTCCCCCCGGGGCGGGAGGACCCCAAGAGACCCAGTACTTC
>TRBJ1-5|few|.|TRBV7-2
CASSFQGSGNQPQHF
TGTGCCAGCAGCTTTCAGGGCTCGGGCAATCAGCCCCAGCATTTT
>TRBJ1-3|.|TRBD1|TRBV30
CAWSVSGQGDTIYF
TGTGCCTGGAGTGTATCGGGACAGGGCGACACCATATATTTT
>TRBJ2-6|.|.|TRBV29-1
CSVVKSGANVLTF
TGCAGCGTTGTAAAGTCTGGGGCCAACGTCCTGACTTTC
>TRBJ1-3|.|.|TRBV9
CASSVGQLSGNTIYF
TGTGCCAGCAGCGTCGGACAGCTCTCTGGAAACACCATATATTTT
>TRBJ2-1|.|.|TRBV21-1
CASSKKSFDRENEQFF
TGTGCCAGCAGCAAAAAATCCTTCGACAGGGAGAATGAGCAGTTCTTC
>TRBJ1-5|once|.|TRBV6-1
CASSEGGVSGQPQHF
TGTGCCAGCAGTGAAGGGGGGGTTTCTGGGCAGCCCCAGCATTTT
>TRBJ1-2|.|TRBD1|TRBV5-4
CASIPGTGYGYTF
TGTGCCAGCATTCCCGGGACAGGGTATGGCTACACCTTC
>TRBJ2-2|.|.|TRBV7-3
CASSRRMSGELFF
TGTGCCAGCAGCCGTAGGATGTCCGGGGAGCTGTTTTTT